This T cell receptor beta chain emerged from a study of control samples from healthy donors and cancer patients. Only in-frame clones appear in the TCRdb table, and some are missing; sequencing was by immunoSEQ multiplex PCR. The data hold approximately 120,000 clones, with roughly 84% observed a single time. The source of this sequence is a man aged 35 to 55 in good health. Sequencing was carried out using blood.

CDR3 region: CASSERTGGNTIYF. The CDR3 DNA reads as TGTGCCAGCAGTGAGCGGACAGGCGGAAACACCATATATTTT. The chain joins TRBV6-1 to TRBJ1-3; 7 nucleotides align to TRBD1. V shed 3 bases and J 4 bases; nucleotides not matched to a gene: 3. Germline lookup yields CDR1 MNHNS and CDR2 SASEGT. This CDR3 has 14 residues.